The 25 T cell receptor beta chains listed next were all sequenced from one sample in a study of blood T cell repertoires in COVID-19. Clones were read by immunoSEQ multiplex PCR, and TCRdb kept only the in-frame ones, dropping some. The sample yields fewer than 100,000 clones, 87% seen once. The sequenced sample was peripheral blood. Receptors originate from a man between 65 and 85 years old with acute or convalescent COVID-19.

V gene TRBV30 combines with J gene TRBJ1-1; 10 bases map to TRBD1. J was trimmed by 4 bases and V by 1 base; bases with no gene match: 9. Germline values: CDR1 GTSNPN, CDR2 SVGIG (reference sequence). CDR3 length: 16 residues. The CDR3 sequence: CAWSAGTGVVATEAFF. The CDR3 DNA reads as TGTGCCTGGAGTGCAGGGACAGGGGTGGTAGCCACTGAAGCTTTCTTT.

This rearrangement joins TRBV10-2 to TRBJ1-1; D call uncertain. Germline CDR1 reads WSHSY; CDR2 reads SAAADI. V lost 5 bases to trimming and J lost 4 bases, with 11 bases between them. This CDR3 has 13 amino acids. The CDR3 DNA reads TGCGCCAGCAGTAGGGTGGGGAGCACTGAAGCTTTCTTT. Encoded protein: CASSRVGSTEAFF.

The rearrangement links TRBV12-5 to TRBJ1-2, with 7 bases identical to TRBD1. This CDR3 comprises 15 residues. Germline V lookup: CDR1 LGHNT, CDR2 FRNRAP. V dropped 1 base and J dropped 13; count of bases not matched to a gene: 15. This CDR3 is CASGLDGLQTGNPTF. CDR3 nucleotides: TGTGCTAGTGGTTTGGACGGCCTTCAGACAGGGAATCCCACCTTC. Combining the CDR3 with reference TRBV12-5 and TRBJ1-2 gives the whole variable domain DARVTQTPRHKVTEMGQEVTMRCQPILGHNTVFWYRQTMMQGLELLAYFRNRAPLDDSGMPKDRFSAEMPDATLATLKIQPSEPRDSAVYFCASGLDGLQTGNPTFGSGTRLTVV.

V usage is TRBV9 and J usage is TRBJ1-3; D perhaps matches TRBD1 (6 bases). Germline V gives CDR1 SGDLS, CDR2 YYNGEE. This CDR3 is 14 amino acids long. Trimming took off 0 bases at V and 4 bases at J, with 8 bases between the two ends. The CDR3: CASSVDRAGNTIYF. The CDR3 DNA follows: TGTGCCAGCAGCGTAGACAGGGCCGGAAACACCATATATTTT.

The chain joins TRBV19 to TRBJ2-2, with D perhaps matching TRBD1 (5 bases). Germline CDR1 LNHDA, CDR2 SQIVND (reference sequence). V dropped 3 bases and J dropped 0 bases, with 20 bases sitting between them. CDR3 size: 19 residues. In nucleotides, the CDR3 is TGTGCCAGTAGTATTCTGGGGCGGATGGGGTCAGCGAACACCGGGGAGCTGTTTTTT. Amino acids: CASSILGRMGSANTGELFF.

This chain uses TRBV28 with TRBJ1-6; D call uncertain. Germline CDR1 reads MDHEN; CDR2 reads SYDVKM. This CDR3 has 14 amino acids. The V gene lost 6 bases and the J gene lost 7 bases, with 13 bases spanning the gap. The DNA for the CDR3 is TGTGCCAGCAGCTTAGAGTCGGGAAATTCACCCCTCCACTTT. Its protein product is CASSLESGNSPLHF.

This rearrangement joins TRBV7-2 to TRBJ2-1; 11 bases are shared with TRBD2. The CDR3 consists of 17 residues. Germline values: CDR1 SGHTA, CDR2 FQGNSA. Unmatched junction bases numbered 12, after V lost 5 bases and J lost 6 bases. CDR3 residues: CASSPYMIAGGFNEQFF. The DNA of the CDR3 is TGTGCCAGCAGCCCGTACATGATAGCGGGGGGGTTCAATGAGCAGTTCTTC.

The chain joins TRBV28 to TRBJ1-1; the match to TRBD1 covers 9 bases. The CDR3 has 14 amino acids. Germline CDR1 reads MDHEN; CDR2 reads SYDVKM. After removal of 5 bases from V and 7 bases from J, the junction contained 8 bases not matched to a gene. This chain's CDR3 is CASSPDRGGGEAFF. CDR3 bases: TGTGCCAGCAGTCCCGACAGGGGGGGCGGTGAAGCTTTCTTT.

The chain recombines TRBV11-3 with TRBJ2-3; TRBD2 agrees at 8 bases. CDR3 length: 18 amino acids. V was pared by 1 base and J by 2 bases, with 11 bases of the junction left unmatched. The V gene's germline CDR1 is SGHNT and CDR2 YENEEA. CDR3 bases: TGTGCCAGCAGCTTAGGGAGTAGCGGGGTTAAAAACACAGATACGCAGTATTTT. Its protein product is CASSLGSSGVKNTDTQYF.

V is TRBV28 and J is TRBJ2-2; the D is unclear. Germline V gives CDR1 MDHEN, CDR2 SYDVKM. Deletions cut 5 bases from V and 2 bases from J, with 15 bases between. The CDR3 totals 16 residues. CDR3 in DNA: TGTGCCAGCAGTCTCCTCGGGTCCATCAACACCGGGGAGCTGTTTTTT. Translated, it gives CASSLLGSINTGELFF. Based on the CDR3 plus reference TRBV28 and TRBJ2-2, the full variable domain is DVKVTQSSRYLVKRTGEKVFLECVQDMDHENMFWYRQDPGLGLRLIYFSYDVKMKEKGDIPEGYSVSREKKERFSLILESASTNQTSMYLCASSLLGSINTGELFFGEGSRLTVL.

The chain uses TRBV30 and TRBJ2-1; 9 bases agree with TRBD1. The junction had 9 bases not matched to a gene; V was cut back by 3 bases and J by 6 bases. From germline, CDR1 is GTSNPN and CDR2 SVGIG (reference sequence). CDR3 length: 15 amino acids. The CDR3 sequence is CAWRQGQGRGNEQFF. CDR3 coding DNA: TGTGCCTGGAGACAAGGACAGGGGCGGGGCAATGAGCAGTTCTTC.

This chain uses TRBV28 with TRBJ2-3; 7 bases are a match to TRBD2. Germline V gene data show CDR1 as MDHEN and CDR2 as SYDVKM. This CDR3 is built from 16 residues. With V trimmed by 4 bases and J by 4 bases, 11 bases remained unmatched. The DNA for the CDR3 is TGTGCCAGCAGTTCTCCGAGGGAGGGTCTCGCAGATACGCAGTATTTT. Amino acids: CASSSPREGLADTQYF. Supplemented by reference TRBV28 and TRBJ2-3, the full variable domain reads DVKVTQSSRYLVKRTGEKVFLECVQDMDHENMFWYRQDPGLGLRLIYFSYDVKMKEKGDIPEGYSVSREKKERFSLILESASTNQTSMYLCASSSPREGLADTQYFGPGTRLTVL.

CDR3: CASNGRGAIGNQPQHF. CDR3 in DNA: TGTGCCAGTAACGGCCGGGGGGCGATTGGAAATCAGCCCCAGCATTTT. The V and J genes are TRBV19 and TRBJ1-5, with D tentatively TRBD1 (6 bases). CDR3 length: 16 amino acids. With 7 bases removed from V and 4 bases from J, the gap between germline ends came to 20 bases. CDR1 is LNHDA, CDR2 SQIVND, per germline (reference sequence). Variable domain in full (rest from reference TRBV19 and TRBJ1-5): DGGITQSPKYLFRKEGQNVTLSCEQNLNHDAMYWYRQDPGQGLRLIYYSQIVNDFQKGDIAEGYSVSREKKESFPLTVTSAQKNPTAFYLCASNGRGAIGNQPQHFGDGTRLSIL.

This chain connects TRBV2 to TRBJ2-2; TRBD2 is a possible D gene (6 bases). The germline V gene encodes CDR1 SNHLY and CDR2 FYNNEI. The CDR3 runs 16 residues. Trimming took off 2 bases at V and 3 bases at J, with 13 bases between the two ends. This CDR3 is CASSEFELAYTGELFF. CDR3 nucleotides: TGTGCCAGCAGTGAATTCGAACTAGCCTACACCGGGGAGCTGTTTTTT.

The chain couples TRBV6-1 to TRBJ1-5; 7 bases are shared with TRBD1. From germline, CDR1 is MNHNS and CDR2 SASEGT. J gave up 0 bases and V 1 base, and 15 bases lay outside the gene matches. There are 20 residues in the CDR3. The CDR3 spells CASSEEGVMTGINSNQPQHF. CDR3 DNA sequence: TGTGCCAGCAGTGAAGAAGGAGTTATGACAGGGATCAATAGCAATCAGCCCCAGCATTTT.

The rearrangement joins TRBV5-1 to TRBJ1-1; 7 nucleotides align to TRBD1. Germline CDR1 reads SGHRS; CDR2 reads YFSETQ. Germline trimming cut 2 bases from V and 6 bases from J; bases unmatched to any gene: 13. The CDR3 length is 16 residues. In nucleotides, the CDR3 is TGCGCCAGCAGCTTACAGGGGCGCCCCGTGGGGGCTGAAGCTTTCTTT. This gives the protein CASSLQGRPVGAEAFF.

V and J are TRBV6-2 or TRBV6-3 and TRBJ1-4; TRBD1 matches 7 bases. The CDR3 is made up of 17 amino acids. The V gene end was trimmed by 0 bases and the J gene end by 8 bases; junction bases not matched to a gene: 12. Per the germline V gene, CDR1 is MNHEY and CDR2 is SVGEGT. The CDR3 reads CASSYSKGQIRGEKLFF. In nucleotides, the CDR3 is TGTGCCAGCAGTTACTCGAAGGGACAGATACGTGGAGAAAAACTGTTTTTT.

The rearrangement uses TRBV11-2 and TRBJ1-4; a possible D gene is TRBD1 (6 bases). From germline, CDR1 is SGHAT and CDR2 FQNNGV. This CDR3 has 14 amino acids. Trimming took 2 bases from V and 7 from J, leaving 11 bases between them. The CDR3 sequence is CASSLPQGAEKLFF. CDR3 in DNA: TGTGCCAGCAGCTTACCACAGGGCGCTGAAAAACTGTTTTTT.

J is TRBJ1-1 and V is TRBV28; 8 positions match TRBD1. Germline V gene sequence: CDR1 MDHEN, CDR2 SYDVKM. The J segment lost 10 bases and the V segment lost 4 bases, leaving 17 bases of the junction unmatched. The CDR3 runs 16 residues. This CDR3 reads CASSSAQGAVIGRAFF. The CDR3 DNA reads TGTGCCAGCAGTTCGGCGCAGGGGGCTGTGATAGGCCGAGCTTTCTTT.

The chain recombines TRBV7-9 with TRBJ1-2; D remains ambiguous. The V gene's germline CDR1 is SEHNR and CDR2 FQNEAQ (reference sequence). V lost 1 base and J lost 5, with 20 bases in between. The CDR3 consists of 17 residues. The CDR3, as DNA: TGTGCCAGCAGCTTAGGGGAGAAAGCCCGACACGGGTATGGCTACACCTTC. It translates to CASSLGEKARHGYGYTF.

The rearrangement joins TRBV7-2 to TRBJ2-1, with D possibly TRBD2 on 5 matching bases. CDR1 and CDR2 (germline): SGHTA, FQGNSA. Trimming took 3 bases from V and 6 from J, leaving 12 bases between them. CDR3 length equals 14 residues. The DNA of the CDR3 is TGTGCCAGCAGCTTCACACTAGGGCTCAATGAGCAGTTCTTC. Protein: CASSFTLGLNEQFF.

V gene TRBV5-1 combines with J gene TRBJ2-3; perhaps TRBD1 as D (5 bases). This CDR3 has 15 residues. Trimming took 2 bases from V and 0 from J, leaving 10 bases between them. From germline, CDR1 is SGHRS and CDR2 YFSETQ. DNA of the CDR3: TGCGCCAGCAGCTTCCTAGGGGATAGCACAGATACGCAGTATTTT. Its protein product is CASSFLGDSTDTQYF.

The genes are TRBV19 and TRBJ2-4, with D maybe TRBD1 (6 bases). CDR3 size: 16 residues. Germline loops: CDR1 LNHDA, CDR2 SQIVND (reference sequence). V was shortened by 5 bases and J by 3 bases, with 17 bases between the two germline ends. CDR3 sequence: CASSARTVSGKNIQYF. CDR3 bases: TGTGCCAGTAGTGCCAGGACAGTTTCGGGCAAAAACATTCAGTACTTC.

This clone was found a few times. The rearrangement links TRBV6-1 to TRBJ2-3; 8 positions match TRBD2. V was pared by 3 bases and J by 6 bases, with 5 bases of the junction left unmatched. This CDR3 region has 14 residues. Germline CDR1 reads MNHNS; CDR2 reads SASEGT. Here the CDR3 DNA reads TGTGCCAGCAGTGATCGCGGGGGGCCGGATACGCAGTATTTT. It codes for CASSDRGGPDTQYF.

The V and J genes are TRBV10-3 and TRBJ1-2; D gene unclear. Germline V gives CDR1 ENHRY, CDR2 SYGVKD. CDR3 size: 14 residues. V was shortened by 3 bases and J by 0 bases, with 8 bases between the two germline ends. The CDR3: CAISDGVPNYGYTF. The DNA of the CDR3 is TGTGCCATCAGTGACGGGGTTCCTAACTATGGCTACACCTTC.